This T cell receptor (beta chain) is drawn from a study of PD-1 blockade in classical Hodgkin lymphoma. As to time point: cycle 4 day 1 (C4D1), after 6 weeks of nivolumab. All patients relapsed after autologous stem cell transplantation, and brentuximab vedotin exposure varied. Here immunoSEQ multiplex PCR was the method, and the copy in TCRdb shows in-frame clones only, minus some. The sample consists of tens of thousands of clones, 88% of them appearing once. Germline CDR1 and CDR2: SGHRS and YFSETQ. V shed 4 bases and J 3 bases; nucleotides not matched to a gene: 6. There are 15 residues in the CDR3.

This chain joins TRBV5-1 and TRBJ1-4; 7 nucleotides line up with TRBD1. Source: peripheral blood mononuclear cells (PBMCs), taken before the fourth cycle of nivolumab. The clonotype comes from a human donor with classical Hodgkin lymphoma. In DNA form, the CDR3 reads TGCGCCAGCAGCCTACAGGGGAGACCTAATGAAAAACTGTTTTTT. This codes for CASSLQGRPNEKLFF.